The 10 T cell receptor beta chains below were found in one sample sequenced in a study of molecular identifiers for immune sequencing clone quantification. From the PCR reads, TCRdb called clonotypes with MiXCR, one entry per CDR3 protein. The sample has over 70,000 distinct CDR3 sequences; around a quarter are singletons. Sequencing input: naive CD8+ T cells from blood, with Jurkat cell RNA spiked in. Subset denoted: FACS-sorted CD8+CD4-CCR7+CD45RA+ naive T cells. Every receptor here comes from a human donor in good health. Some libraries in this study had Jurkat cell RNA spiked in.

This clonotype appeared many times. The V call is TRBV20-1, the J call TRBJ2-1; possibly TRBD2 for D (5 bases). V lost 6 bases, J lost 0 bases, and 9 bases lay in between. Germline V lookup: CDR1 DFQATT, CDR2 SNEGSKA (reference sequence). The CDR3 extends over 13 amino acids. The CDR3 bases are TGCAGTGCCGTAGCGTCCTCCTACAATGAGCAGTTCTTC. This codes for CSAVASSYNEQFF.

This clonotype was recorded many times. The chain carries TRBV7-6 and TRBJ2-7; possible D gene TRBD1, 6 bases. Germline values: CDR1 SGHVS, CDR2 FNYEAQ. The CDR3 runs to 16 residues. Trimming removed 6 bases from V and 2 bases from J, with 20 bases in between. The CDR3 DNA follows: TGTGCCAGCAGTCCACTCCCCGGGACACCAACCTACGAGCAGTACTTC. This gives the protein CASSPLPGTPTYEQYF.

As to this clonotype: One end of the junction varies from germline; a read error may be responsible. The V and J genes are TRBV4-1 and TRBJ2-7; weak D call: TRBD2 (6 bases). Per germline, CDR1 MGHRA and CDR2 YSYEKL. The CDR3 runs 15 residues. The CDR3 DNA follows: TGCGCCAGCAGCCAAGGGGTTAGCGGCGACTACGCGCAGTACTTC. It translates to CASSQGVSGDYAQYF.

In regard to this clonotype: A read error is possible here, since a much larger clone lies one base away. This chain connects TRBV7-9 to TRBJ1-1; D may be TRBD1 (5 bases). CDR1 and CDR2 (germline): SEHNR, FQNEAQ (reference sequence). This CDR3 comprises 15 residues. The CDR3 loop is CASSTVAQGMAEAVF. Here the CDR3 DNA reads TGTGCCAGCAGCACCGTAGCCCAGGGTATGGCTGAAGCTGTCTTT.

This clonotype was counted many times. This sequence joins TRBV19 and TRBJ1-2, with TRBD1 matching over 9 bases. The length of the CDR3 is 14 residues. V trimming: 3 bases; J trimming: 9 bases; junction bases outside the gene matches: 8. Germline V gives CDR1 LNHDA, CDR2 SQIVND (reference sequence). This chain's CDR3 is CASSIGTGFPRYTF. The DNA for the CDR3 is TGTGCCAGTAGTATCGGGACAGGGTTCCCCCGCTACACCTTC.

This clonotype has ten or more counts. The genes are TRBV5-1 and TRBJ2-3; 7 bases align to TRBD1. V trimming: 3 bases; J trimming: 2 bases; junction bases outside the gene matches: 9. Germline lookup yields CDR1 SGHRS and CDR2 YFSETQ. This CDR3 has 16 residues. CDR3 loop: CASSSPRDRNTDTQYF. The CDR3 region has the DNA TGCGCCAGCAGCTCCCCCCGGGACAGAAACACAGATACGCAGTATTTT.

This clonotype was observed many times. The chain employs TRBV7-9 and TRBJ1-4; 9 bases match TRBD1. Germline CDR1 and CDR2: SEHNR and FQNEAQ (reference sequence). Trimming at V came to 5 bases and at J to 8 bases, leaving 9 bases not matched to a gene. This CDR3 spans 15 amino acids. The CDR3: CASSPPGQGREKLFF. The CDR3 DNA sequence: TGTGCCAGCAGCCCTCCGGGACAGGGTAGAGAAAAACTGTTTTTT.

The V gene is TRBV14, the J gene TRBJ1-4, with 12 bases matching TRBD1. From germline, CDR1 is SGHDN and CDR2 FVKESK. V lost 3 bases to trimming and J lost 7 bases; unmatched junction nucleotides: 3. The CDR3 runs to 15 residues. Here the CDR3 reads CASSQGTGGGEKLFF. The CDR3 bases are TGTGCCAGCAGCCAGGGGACAGGGGGCGGTGAAAAACTGTTTTTT.

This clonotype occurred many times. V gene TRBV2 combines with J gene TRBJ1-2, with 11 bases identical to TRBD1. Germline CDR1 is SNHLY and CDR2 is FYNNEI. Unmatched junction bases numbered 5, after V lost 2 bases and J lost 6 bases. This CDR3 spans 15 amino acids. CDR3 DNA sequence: TGTGCCAGCAGTGAATGGACAGGGGGCGGAGATGGCTACACCTTC. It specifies CASSEWTGGGDGYTF.

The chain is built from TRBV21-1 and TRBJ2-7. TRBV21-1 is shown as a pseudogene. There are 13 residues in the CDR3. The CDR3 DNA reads TGTGCCAGCAGCAAAGCTCCAGTCTACGAGCAGTACTTC. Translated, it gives CASSKAPVYEQYF.